Presented here are 9 T cell receptor beta chains from one specimen sequenced in a study of blood T cell repertoires in COVID-19. The assay was immunoSEQ multiplex PCR, and TCRdb's table has in-frame clones only and misses some. The data show 230,000 or so clones, 70% to 90% seen once. Sequences were obtained from PBMCs or T cells enriched from blood (not recorded which). The origin of the receptors is a woman in her 50s who had been exposed to COVID-19.

The rearrangement joins TRBV28 to TRBJ2-3; D gene uncertain. Germline CDR1 is MDHEN and CDR2 is SYDVKM. Trimming stripped 1 base from V and 2 bases from J, with 13 bases between. The CDR3 totals 16 residues. As DNA, the CDR3 is TGTGCCAGCAGTTTATCGTGGCAGTTAACCACAGATACGCAGTATTTT. Protein sequence: CASSLSWQLTTDTQYF.

The genes are TRBV7-7 and TRBJ2-3; maybe TRBD2 (7 bases). Germline V gene lookup returns CDR1 SSHAT and CDR2 FNYEAQ (reference sequence). V lost 4 bases, J lost 6 bases, and 17 bases lay in between. This CDR3 is built from 15 residues. The CDR3 DNA reads as TGTGCCAGCAGCTCTCTGGGCGGGGGCATGGATACGCAGTATTTT. This encodes CASSSLGGGMDTQYF.

CDR3 nucleotides: TGTGCCAGCAGTTACGGGACATACACTGAAGCTTTCTTT. It codes for CASSYGTYTEAFF. The chain uses TRBV6-5 and TRBJ1-1, with a weak D call TRBD1 (6 bases). The V end was cut by 2 bases, the J end by 3 bases, with 7 bases between. Germline V lookup: CDR1 MNHEY, CDR2 SVGAGI. This CDR3 is built from 13 residues.

The gene calls are TRBV5-5 and TRBJ2-7, with D possibly being TRBD2 (5 bases). The V end was cut by 7 bases, the J end by 3 bases, with 14 bases between. The CDR3 consists of 13 residues. Germline V gene sequence: CDR1 SGHKS, CDR2 YYEKEE (reference sequence). CDR3 in DNA: TGTGCCAGCTCAGAGGACGGGATCTACGAGCAGTACTTC. It is translated as CASSEDGIYEQYF.

The chain uses TRBV6-4 and TRBJ2-1; D gene ambiguous. The CDR3 is made up of 14 amino acids. Germline-derived CDR1 and CDR2 are MRHNA and SNTAGT. The V gene lost 6 bases and the J gene lost 6 bases, with 15 bases spanning the gap. The DNA of the CDR3 is TGTGCCAGCAGCGACACAGACGGAACCAATGAGCAGTTCTTC. This codes for CASSDTDGTNEQFF.

This clone occurred once. CDR3 region: CAISDEKFGNTIYF. CDR3 nucleotide sequence: TGTGCCATCAGTGACGAGAAATTTGGAAACACCATATATTTT. This chain joins TRBV10-3 and TRBJ1-3; D remains ambiguous. Trimming took off 3 bases at V and 3 bases at J, with 9 bases between the two ends. CDR3 size: 14 residues. Germline CDR1 ENHRY, CDR2 SYGVKD.

This chain joins TRBV25-1 and TRBJ2-3; a possible D gene is TRBD1 (6 bases). Germline V gene data show CDR1 as MGHDK and CDR2 as SYGVNS. V gave up 6 bases and J gave up 3 bases, with 10 bases separating them. The CDR3 loop spans 13 amino acids. The CDR3 DNA reads TGTGCCAGCAGCGTCAGGGGAACAGATACGCAGTATTTT. Protein product: CASSVRGTDTQYF.

The chain is built from TRBV5-4 and TRBJ1-1; TRBD1 agrees at 7 bases. This CDR3 region has 12 residues. The J segment lost 11 bases and the V segment lost 4 bases, leaving 8 bases of the junction unmatched. Looked up from germline, CDR1 is SGHNT and CDR2 is YYREEE (reference sequence). This chain's CDR3 is CASSGGQLGAFF. In DNA, the CDR3 is TGTGCCAGCAGCGGGGGACAGCTTGGGGCTTTCTTT.

The rearrangement links TRBV18 to TRBJ1-2; 7 bases fit TRBD1. The CDR3 covers 16 residues. Germline CDR1 is KGHSH and CDR2 is LQKENI. J lost 0 bases, V lost 4 bases, and 8 bases had no gene match. CDR3 region: CASSRLQGEANYGYTF. In DNA form, the CDR3 reads TGTGCCAGCTCACGACTGCAGGGGGAAGCTAACTATGGCTACACCTTC.